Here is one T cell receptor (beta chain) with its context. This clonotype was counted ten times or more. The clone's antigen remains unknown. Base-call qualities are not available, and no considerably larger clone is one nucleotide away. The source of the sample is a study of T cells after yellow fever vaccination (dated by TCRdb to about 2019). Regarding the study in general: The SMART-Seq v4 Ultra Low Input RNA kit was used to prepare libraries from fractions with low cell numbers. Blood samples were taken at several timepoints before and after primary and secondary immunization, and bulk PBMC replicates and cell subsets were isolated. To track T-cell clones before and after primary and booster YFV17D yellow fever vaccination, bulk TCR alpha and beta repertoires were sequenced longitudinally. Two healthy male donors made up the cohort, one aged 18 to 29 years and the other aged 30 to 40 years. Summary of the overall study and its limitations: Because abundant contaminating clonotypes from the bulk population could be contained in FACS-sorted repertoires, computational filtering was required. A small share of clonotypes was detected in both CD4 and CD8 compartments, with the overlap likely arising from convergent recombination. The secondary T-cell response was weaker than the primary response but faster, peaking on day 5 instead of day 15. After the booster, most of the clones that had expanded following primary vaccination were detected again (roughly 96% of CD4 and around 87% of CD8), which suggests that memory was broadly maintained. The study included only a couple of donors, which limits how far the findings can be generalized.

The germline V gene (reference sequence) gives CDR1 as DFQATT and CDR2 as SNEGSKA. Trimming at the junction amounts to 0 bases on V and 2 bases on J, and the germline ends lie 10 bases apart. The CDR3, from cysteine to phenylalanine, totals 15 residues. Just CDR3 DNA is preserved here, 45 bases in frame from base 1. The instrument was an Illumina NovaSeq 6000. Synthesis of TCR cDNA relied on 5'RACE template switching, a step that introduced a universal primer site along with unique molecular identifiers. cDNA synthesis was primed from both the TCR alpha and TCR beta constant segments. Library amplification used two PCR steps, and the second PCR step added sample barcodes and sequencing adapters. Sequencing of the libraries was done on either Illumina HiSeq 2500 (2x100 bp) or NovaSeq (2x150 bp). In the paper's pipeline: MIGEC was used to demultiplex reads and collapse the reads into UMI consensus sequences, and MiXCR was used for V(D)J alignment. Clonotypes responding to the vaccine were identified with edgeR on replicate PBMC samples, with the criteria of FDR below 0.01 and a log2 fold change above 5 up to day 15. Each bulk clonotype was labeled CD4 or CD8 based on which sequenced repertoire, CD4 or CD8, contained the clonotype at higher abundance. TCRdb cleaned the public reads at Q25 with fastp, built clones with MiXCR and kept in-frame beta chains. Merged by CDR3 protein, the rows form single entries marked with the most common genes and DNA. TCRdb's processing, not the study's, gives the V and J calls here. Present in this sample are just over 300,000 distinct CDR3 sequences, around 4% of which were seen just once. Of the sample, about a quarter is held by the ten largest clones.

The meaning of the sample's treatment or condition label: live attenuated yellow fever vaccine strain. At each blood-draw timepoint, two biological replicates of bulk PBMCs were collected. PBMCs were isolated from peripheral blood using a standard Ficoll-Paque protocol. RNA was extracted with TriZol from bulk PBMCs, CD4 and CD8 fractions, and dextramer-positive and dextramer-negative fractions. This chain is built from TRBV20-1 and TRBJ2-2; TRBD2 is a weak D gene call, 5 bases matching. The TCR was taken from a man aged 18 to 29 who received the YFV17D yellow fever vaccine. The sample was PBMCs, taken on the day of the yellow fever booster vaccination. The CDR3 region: CSAREDSTNTGELFF. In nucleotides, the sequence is TGCAGTGCTAGAGAGGACTCTACAAACACCGGGGAGCTGTTTTTT.